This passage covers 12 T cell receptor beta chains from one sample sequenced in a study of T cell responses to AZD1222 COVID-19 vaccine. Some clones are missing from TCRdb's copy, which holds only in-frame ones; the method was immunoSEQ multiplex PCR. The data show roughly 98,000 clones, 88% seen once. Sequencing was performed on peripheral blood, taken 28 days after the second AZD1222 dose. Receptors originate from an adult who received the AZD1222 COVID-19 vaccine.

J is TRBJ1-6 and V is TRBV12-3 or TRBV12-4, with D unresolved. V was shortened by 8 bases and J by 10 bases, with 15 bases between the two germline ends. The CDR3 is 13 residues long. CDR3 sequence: CASDVGLGSPLHF. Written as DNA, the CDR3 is TGTGCCAGCGATGTGGGCCTTGGGTCACCCCTCCACTTT.

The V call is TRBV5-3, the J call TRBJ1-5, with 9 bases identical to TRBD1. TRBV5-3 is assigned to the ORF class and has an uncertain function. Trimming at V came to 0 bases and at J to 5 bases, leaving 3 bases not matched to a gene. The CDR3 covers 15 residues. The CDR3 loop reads CARSLAGTGHQPQHF. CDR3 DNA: TGTGCCAGAAGCTTGGCCGGGACAGGGCATCAGCCCCAGCATTTT.

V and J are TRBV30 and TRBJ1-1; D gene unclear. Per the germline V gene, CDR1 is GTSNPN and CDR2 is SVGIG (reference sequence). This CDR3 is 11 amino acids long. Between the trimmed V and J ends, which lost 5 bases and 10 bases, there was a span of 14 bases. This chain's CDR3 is CAWATSIGAFF. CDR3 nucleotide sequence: TGTGCCTGGGCTACCTCTATCGGAGCTTTCTTT.

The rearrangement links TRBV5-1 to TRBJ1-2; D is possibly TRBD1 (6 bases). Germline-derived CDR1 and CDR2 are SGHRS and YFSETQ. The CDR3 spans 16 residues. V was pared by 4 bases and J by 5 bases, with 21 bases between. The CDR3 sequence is CASSPRTASLNYGYTF. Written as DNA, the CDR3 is TGCGCCAGCAGCCCCCGGACAGCCAGTCTTAATTATGGCTACACCTTC.

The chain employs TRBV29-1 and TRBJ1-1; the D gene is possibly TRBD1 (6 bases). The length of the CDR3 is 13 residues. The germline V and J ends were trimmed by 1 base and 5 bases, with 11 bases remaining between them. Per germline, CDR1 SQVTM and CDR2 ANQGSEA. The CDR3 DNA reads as TGCAGCGTTGAAGGACGCAGGGGAACTGAAGCTTTCTTT. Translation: CSVEGRRGTEAFF.

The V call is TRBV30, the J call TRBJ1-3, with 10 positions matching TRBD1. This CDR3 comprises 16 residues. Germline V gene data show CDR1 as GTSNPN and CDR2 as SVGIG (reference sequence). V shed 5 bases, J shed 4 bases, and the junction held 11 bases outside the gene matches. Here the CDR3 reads CAWRWPGQGIGNTIYF. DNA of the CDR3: TGTGCCTGGCGTTGGCCGGGACAGGGGATCGGAAACACCATATATTTT. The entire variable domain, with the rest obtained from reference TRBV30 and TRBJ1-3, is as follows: SQTIHQWPATLVQPVGSPLSLECTVEGTSNPNLYWYRQAAGRGLQLLFYSVGIGQISSEVPQNLSASRPQDRQFILSSKKLLLSDSGFYLCAWRWPGQGIGNTIYFGEGSWLTVV.

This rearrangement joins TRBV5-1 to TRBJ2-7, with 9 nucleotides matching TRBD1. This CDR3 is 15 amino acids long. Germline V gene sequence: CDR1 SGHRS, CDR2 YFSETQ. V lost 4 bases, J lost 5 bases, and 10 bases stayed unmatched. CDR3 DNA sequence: TGCGCCAGCAGCCTCACGGGACAGGGTTTTAACGAGCAGTACTTC. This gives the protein CASSLTGQGFNEQYF.

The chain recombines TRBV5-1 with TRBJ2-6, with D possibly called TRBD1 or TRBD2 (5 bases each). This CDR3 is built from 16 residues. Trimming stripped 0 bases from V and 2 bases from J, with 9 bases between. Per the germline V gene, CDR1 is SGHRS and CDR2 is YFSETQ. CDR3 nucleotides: TGCGCCAGCAGCTTGGCCTTGGGACCTGGGGCCAACGTCCTGACTTTC. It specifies CASSLALGPGANVLTF.

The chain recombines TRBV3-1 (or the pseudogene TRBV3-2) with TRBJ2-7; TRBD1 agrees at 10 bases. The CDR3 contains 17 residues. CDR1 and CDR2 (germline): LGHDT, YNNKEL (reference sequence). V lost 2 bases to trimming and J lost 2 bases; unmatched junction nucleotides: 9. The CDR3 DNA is TGTGCCAGCAGCCAACAGACAGGGGGCATAATCGCCTACGAGCAGTACTTC. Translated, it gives CASSQQTGGIIAYEQYF.

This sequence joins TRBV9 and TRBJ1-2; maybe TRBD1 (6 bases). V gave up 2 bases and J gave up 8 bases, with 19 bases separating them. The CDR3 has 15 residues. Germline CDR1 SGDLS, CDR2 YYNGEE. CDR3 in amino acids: CASSVSTGNMRGYTF. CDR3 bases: TGTGCCAGCAGCGTTTCGACAGGAAATATGAGGGGCTACACCTTC.

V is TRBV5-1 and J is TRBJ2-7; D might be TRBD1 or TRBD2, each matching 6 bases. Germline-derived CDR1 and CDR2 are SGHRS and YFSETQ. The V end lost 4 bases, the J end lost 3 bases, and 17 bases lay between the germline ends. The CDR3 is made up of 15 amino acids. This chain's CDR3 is CASSGSTGGFYEQYF. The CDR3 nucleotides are TGCGCCAGCAGCGGGTCGACAGGAGGGTTCTACGAGCAGTACTTC.

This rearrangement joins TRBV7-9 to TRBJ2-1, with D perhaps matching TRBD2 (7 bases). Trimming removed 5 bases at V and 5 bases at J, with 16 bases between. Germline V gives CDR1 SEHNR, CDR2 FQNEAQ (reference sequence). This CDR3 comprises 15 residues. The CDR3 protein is CASSTGWLADNEQFF. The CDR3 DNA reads TGTGCCAGCAGCACAGGGTGGCTAGCGGACAATGAGCAGTTCTTC.